These 28 T cell receptor beta chains share one sample of origin, sequenced in a study of PD-L1 blockade in urothelial cancer. The assay was immunoSEQ multiplex PCR, and TCRdb's table has in-frame clones only and misses some. The table includes 50,000 to 65,000 clones, under 90% detected once. Source: PBMCs, taken around atezolizumab (anti-PD-L1) treatment. These receptors were obtained from a middle-aged man with urothelial cancer.

This chain joins TRBV9 and TRBJ1-5, with 8 bases identical to TRBD1. From germline, CDR1 is SGDLS and CDR2 YYNGEE. This CDR3 has 14 residues. Trimming cost V 4 bases and J 5 bases; bases outside gene matches: 5. The CDR3: CASSLTGGHQPQHF. Here the CDR3 DNA reads TGTGCCAGCAGCCTCACAGGGGGGCATCAGCCCCAGCATTTT.

The rearrangement links TRBV11-2 to TRBJ1-2; D perhaps matches TRBD1 (5 bases). Germline-derived CDR1 and CDR2 are SGHAT and FQNNGV. There are 12 residues in the CDR3. The V end was cut by 5 bases, the J end by 2 bases, with 6 bases between. This CDR3 is CASSRQNYGYTF. The CDR3 coding sequence is TGTGCCAGCAGCCGACAGAACTATGGCTACACCTTC.

Points on this clone: The junction shows a germline mismatch at one end, possibly a read error. This rearrangement joins TRBV28 to TRBJ1-2, with D tentatively TRBD1 (6 bases). CDR3 length equals 20 residues. Germline-derived CDR1 and CDR2 are MDHEN and SYDVKM. The DNA of the CDR3 is TGTGCCAGCAATTTAGATGGGGTTCGGACAGAGGGTGCCCAGACCTATGGCTACACCTTC. Protein product: CASNLDGVRTEGAQTYGYTF.

As for this clone: The sample carries other DNA sequences with the same CDR3. The V and J genes are TRBV28 and TRBJ2-4; D is possibly TRBD2 (6 bases). Germline V gives CDR1 MDHEN, CDR2 SYDVKM. The CDR3 totals 14 residues. The V end was cut by 2 bases, the J end by 1 base, with 6 bases between. The CDR3 DNA reads as TGTGCCAGCAGTTTAGGGGGGGCCAAAAACATTCAGTACTTC. Protein sequence: CASSLGGAKNIQYF.

This clone was found a few times. The DNA of the CDR3 is TGTGCCAGCGGGAGGCTCCAAGAGACCCAGTACTTC. Its translation: CASGRLQETQYF. This chain joins TRBV2 and TRBJ2-5; D might be TRBD2 (6 bases). V lost 8 bases and J 1 base, leaving 8 bases between the germline ends. From germline, CDR1 is SNHLY and CDR2 FYNNEI. The CDR3 is made up of 12 amino acids.

The rearrangement links TRBV6-6 to TRBJ1-4, with a weak D call TRBD1 (5 bases). CDR1 and CDR2 (germline): MNHNY, SVGAGI (reference sequence). Between the trimmed V and J ends, which lost 4 bases and 14 bases, there was a span of 23 bases. This CDR3 contains 15 residues. This CDR3 is CASSSFGTDRSGLFF. CDR3 nucleotides: TGTGCCAGCAGTTCCTTCGGGACTGACCGTTCGGGGCTGTTTTTT.

This sequence joins TRBV30 and TRBJ2-2; D gene unclear. V dropped 3 bases and J dropped 0 bases, with 8 bases sitting between them. Germline V gives CDR1 GTSNPN, CDR2 SVGIG (reference sequence). This CDR3 has 14 amino acids. The CDR3 DNA is TGTGCCTGGAGCGTGTCTTCGAACACCGGGGAGCTGTTTTTT. Translating gives CAWSVSSNTGELFF.

The chain has TRBV4-1 and TRBJ1-1; 9 bases align to TRBD1. Germline V gene lookup returns CDR1 MGHRA and CDR2 YSYEKL. The CDR3 consists of 14 residues. V lost 1 base, J lost 5 bases, and 2 bases stayed unmatched. CDR3 in amino acids: CASSQGTGDTEAFF. As DNA, the CDR3 is TGCGCCAGCAGCCAAGGGACAGGGGATACTGAAGCTTTCTTT.

J is TRBJ1-5 and V is TRBV5-5; a weak D match, TRBD1 (6 bases). Germline V CDR1 and CDR2: SGHKS, YYEKEE (reference sequence). V was trimmed by 3 bases and J by 3 bases, leaving 13 bases between them. There are 15 residues in the CDR3. The CDR3 region has the DNA TGTGCCAGCAGCTACGGACAGCAATCCAATCAGCCCCAGCATTTT. Residues: CASSYGQQSNQPQHF.

The chain is built from TRBV2 and TRBJ2-7; a weak D match, TRBD1 (6 bases). CDR3 length: 15 residues. Germline CDR1 and CDR2: SNHLY and FYNNEI. Trimming stripped 1 base from V and 3 bases from J, with 13 bases between. The CDR3 reads CASSEGLAGDYEQYF. The CDR3 coding sequence is TGTGCCAGCAGTGAAGGTCTGGCAGGGGACTACGAGCAGTACTTC.

This chain connects TRBV19 to TRBJ1-2; D is unresolved. Germline V gene sequence: CDR1 LNHDA, CDR2 SQIVND (reference sequence). Trimming removed 4 bases from V and 4 bases from J, with 16 bases in between. The CDR3 sequence is 15 residues long. CDR3 DNA: TGTGCCAGTAGTACCGGAGGCGCCTGGGGCTATGGCTACACCTTC. It is translated as CASSTGGAWGYGYTF.

V gene TRBV5-8 combines with J gene TRBJ1-2; D is ambiguous. CDR3 length: 13 residues. Trimming took 0 bases from V and 4 from J, leaving 7 bases between them. In germline, CDR1 is SGHTS, CDR2 YDEGEE. The DNA for the CDR3 is TGTGCCAGCAGCTTGGTTCGGTTCTATGGCTACACCTTC. Its protein is CASSLVRFYGYTF.

This clone was found a few times. The chain combines TRBV28 with TRBJ1-1, with D possibly being TRBD1 (5 bases). V lost 5 bases to trimming and J lost 7 bases, with 14 bases between them. The CDR3 covers 13 residues. Germline CDR1 and CDR2: MDHEN and SYDVKM. The CDR3 region has the DNA TGTGCCAGCAGTATTAAGTGGGGCAATGAAGCTTTCTTT. The encoded protein is CASSIKWGNEAFF. The full variable domain, with the rest looked up from reference TRBV28 and TRBJ1-1, is DVKVTQSSRYLVKRTGEKVFLECVQDMDHENMFWYRQDPGLGLRLIYFSYDVKMKEKGDIPEGYSVSREKKERFSLILESASTNQTSMYLCASSIKWGNEAFFGQGTRLTVV.

The rearrangement uses TRBV27 and TRBJ2-7; D is possibly TRBD2 (5 bases). Germline V lookup: CDR1 MNHEY, CDR2 SMNVEV (reference sequence). The CDR3 contains 15 residues. V lost 6 bases to trimming and J lost 6 bases, with 21 bases between them. Here the CDR3 reads CASSLGDGVLLEQYF. The CDR3 bases are TGTGCCAGCAGCTTAGGAGACGGGGTCCTGCTCGAGCAGTACTTC.

The table lists this clone with a few counts. V is TRBV28 and J is TRBJ1-1, with 12 positions matching TRBD1. The germline V gene has CDR1 MDHEN and CDR2 SYDVKM. The CDR3 is made up of 13 amino acids. After removal of 7 bases from V and 12 bases from J, the junction contained 9 bases not matched to a gene. The CDR3 region is CASIPGQGAASFF. CDR3 nucleotide sequence: TGTGCCAGCATCCCGGGACAGGGGGCCGCGTCTTTCTTT.

The chain uses TRBV10-3 and TRBJ1-1; maybe TRBD1 (6 bases). The V end was cut by 6 bases, the J end by 2 bases, with 25 bases between. This CDR3 is 18 amino acids long. Germline lookup yields CDR1 ENHRY and CDR2 SYGVKD. Here the CDR3 reads CAIRVGGRFGGDNTEAFF. DNA of the CDR3: TGTGCCATCAGGGTTGGGGGGCGATTTGGGGGGGACAACACTGAAGCTTTCTTT.

The V and J genes are TRBV4-1 and TRBJ2-7; perhaps TRBD2 as D (6 bases). The CDR3 spans 16 residues. Germline lookup yields CDR1 MGHRA and CDR2 YSYEKL. V was pared by 3 bases and J by 0 bases, with 15 bases between. The CDR3 protein is CASSQGLAGSSYEQYF. The DNA of the CDR3 is TGCGCCAGCAGCCAGGGACTGGCGGGGAGCTCCTACGAGCAGTACTTC.

The chain combines TRBV6-5 with TRBJ2-7, with 7 bases aligning to TRBD2. The V gene's germline CDR1 is MNHEY and CDR2 SVGAGI. Trimming took 4 bases from V and 3 from J; bases not matched to a gene: 12. This CDR3 is 16 amino acids long. DNA of the CDR3: TGTGCCAGCAGTTCCAGCACGGGACTAACACTCTACGAGCAGTACTTC. Its translation is CASSSSTGLTLYEQYF.

The V and J genes are TRBV19 and TRBJ2-7, with 11 positions matching TRBD1. The V segment lost 6 bases and the J segment 4 bases; nucleotides outside the gene matches: 8. The CDR3 spans 15 residues. Germline assignment: CDR1 LNHDA and CDR2 SQIVND (reference sequence). The CDR3 coding sequence is TGTGCCAGTAGCGAACCCGGGACAGGGGGGTACGAGCAGTACTTC. This gives the protein CASSEPGTGGYEQYF.

V and J are TRBV4-1 and TRBJ1-2, with TRBD1 as a possible D gene (6 bases). V was pared by 2 bases and J by 4 bases, with 14 bases between. The CDR3 runs 15 residues. Germline values: CDR1 MGHRA, CDR2 YSYEKL. The CDR3 region is CASSQNDRPFYGYTF. CDR3 nucleotide sequence: TGCGCCAGCAGCCAAAACGACAGGCCCTTCTATGGCTACACCTTC.

The chain carries TRBV19 and TRBJ1-2; 8 bases map to TRBD1. This CDR3 has 12 residues. V lost 4 bases and J lost 8; bases outside the gene matches: 3. The germline CDR1 and CDR2 sequences are LNHDA and SQIVND (reference sequence). The CDR3 coding sequence is TGTGCCAGTAGTACAGGGGGCCGGGGCTACACCTTC. Its translation is CASSTGGRGYTF.

The chain couples TRBV7-9 to TRBJ2-1, with 7 bases matching TRBD2. The CDR3 loop spans 15 amino acids. The germline V gene has CDR1 SEHNR and CDR2 FQNEAQ (reference sequence). J was trimmed by 5 bases and V by 0 bases; bases with no gene match: 4. CDR3 coding DNA: TGTGCCAGCAGCTTAGCGGGAGGGCTGAACAATGAGCAGTTCTTC. Translated: CASSLAGGLNNEQFF. The whole variable domain, remainder taken from reference TRBV7-9 and TRBJ2-1, is DTGVSQNPRHKITKRGQNVTFRCDPISEHNRLYWYRQTLGQGPEFLTYFQNEAQLEKSRLLSDRFSAERPKGSFSTLEIQRTEQGDSAMYLCASSLAGGLNNEQFFGPGTRLTVL.

The genes are TRBV2 and TRBJ2-7, with 11 bases fitting TRBD1. Trimming cost V 8 bases and J 3 bases; bases outside gene matches: 3. CDR1 is SNHLY and CDR2 is FYNNEI in the germline V gene. This CDR3 spans 13 amino acids. This CDR3 is CASAGTGGYEQYF. DNA of the CDR3: TGTGCCAGCGCCGGGACAGGGGGCTACGAGCAGTACTTC.

The chain joins TRBV7-2 to TRBJ2-3, with 10 positions matching TRBD2. Looked up from germline, CDR1 is SGHTA and CDR2 is FQGNSA. The CDR3 extends over 18 amino acids. The trim removed 4 bases at V and 1 base at J, leaving 11 bases unmatched. The CDR3 is CASSSGASGRSGTDTQYF. In DNA, the CDR3 is TGTGCCAGCAGCTCAGGGGCTAGCGGGAGATCAGGCACAGATACGCAGTATTTT.

In this sample, this clone turned up a few times. This sequence joins TRBV9 and TRBJ1-1; 9 positions match TRBD1. The germline gives CDR1 SGDLS, CDR2 YYNGEE. The length of the CDR3 is 16 residues. After removal of 3 bases from V and 1 base from J, the junction contained 7 bases not matched to a gene. CDR3 nucleotide sequence: TGTGCCAGCAGCGGGCGACAGGGGGTGGGGAACACTGAAGCTTTCTTT. Its translation is CASSGRQGVGNTEAFF.

The rearrangement uses TRBV30 and TRBJ2-3, with D perhaps matching TRBD1 (6 bases). CDR3 length equals 13 residues. Germline V gene data show CDR1 as GTSNPN and CDR2 as SVGIG (reference sequence). Trimming cost V 0 bases and J 7 bases, with 11 bases left between them. The CDR3 loop reads CAWSVQGPYTQYF. CDR3 coding DNA: TGTGCCTGGAGTGTCCAGGGGCCCTATACGCAGTATTTT.

The rearrangement uses TRBV28 and TRBJ1-5; D not resolved. The V end lost 6 bases, the J end lost 6 bases, and 9 bases lay between the germline ends. The CDR3 sequence is 12 residues long. The germline CDR1 and CDR2 sequences are MDHEN and SYDVKM. CDR3 nucleotide sequence: TGTGCCAGCAGGCCGTTAGTTCAGCCCCAGCATTTT. It specifies CASRPLVQPQHF.

The rearrangement uses TRBV19 and TRBJ2-1, with 9 bases identical to TRBD1. The germline gives CDR1 LNHDA, CDR2 SQIVND (reference sequence). V lost 5 bases, J lost 9 bases, and 2 bases stayed unmatched. CDR3 size: 12 residues. CDR3 amino acids: CASSLQGAEQFF. In DNA, the CDR3 is TGTGCCAGTAGTTTACAGGGGGCTGAGCAGTTCTTC.